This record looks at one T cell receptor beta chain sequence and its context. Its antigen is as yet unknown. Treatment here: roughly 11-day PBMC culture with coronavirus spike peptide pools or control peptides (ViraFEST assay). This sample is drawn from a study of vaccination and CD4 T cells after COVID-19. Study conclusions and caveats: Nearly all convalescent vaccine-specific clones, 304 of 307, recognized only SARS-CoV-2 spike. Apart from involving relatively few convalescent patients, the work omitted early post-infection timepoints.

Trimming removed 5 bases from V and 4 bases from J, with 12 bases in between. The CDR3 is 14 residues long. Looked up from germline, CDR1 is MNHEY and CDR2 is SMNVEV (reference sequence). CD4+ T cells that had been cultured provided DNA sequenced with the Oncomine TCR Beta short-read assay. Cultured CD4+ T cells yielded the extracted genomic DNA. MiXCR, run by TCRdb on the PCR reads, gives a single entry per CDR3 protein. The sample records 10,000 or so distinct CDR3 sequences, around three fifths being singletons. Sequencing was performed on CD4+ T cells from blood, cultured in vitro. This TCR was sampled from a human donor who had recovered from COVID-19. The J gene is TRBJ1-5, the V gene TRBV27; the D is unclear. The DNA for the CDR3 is TGTGCCAGCAGTCGCGTGTCTGTTAATCAGCCCCAGCATTTT. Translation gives CASSRVSVNQPQHF.